Listed below are T cell receptor beta chains from one sample, sequenced in a study of blood T cells in healthy people across ages. Via MiXCR, TCRdb re-called the 5' RACE reads, giving one row per CDR3 protein. This table has about a million distinct CDR3 sequences, roughly two fifths appearing once. Sequenced material: blood. Every receptor here comes from a young man in good health. Both conserved end residues are trimmed from each CDR3. The order of the fields is clone size, J gene, V gene, CDR3 protein. Not every row has a clone size; where given, it reads once, few, many or a size class.

clone_size: few
j_call: TRBJ1-1
v_call: TRBV27
cdr3_aa: ASRSTANTEAF

clone_size: few
j_call: TRBJ1-6
v_call: TRBV12-3/TRBV12-4
cdr3_aa: ASSPYRRYNSPLH

clone_size: -
j_call: TRBJ2-7
v_call: TRBV28
cdr3_aa: ASNPAGSYEQY

clone_size: -
j_call: TRBJ2-5
v_call: TRBV5-1
cdr3_aa: ASTWRGAEETQY

clone_size: many
j_call: TRBJ2-5
v_call: TRBV7-9
cdr3_aa: ASSLIGGQETQY

clone_size: few
j_call: TRBJ1-4
v_call: TRBV9
cdr3_aa: ASSVAGGTTTNEKLF

clone_size: many
j_call: TRBJ2-3
v_call: TRBV20-1
cdr3_aa: SATGPDADTQY

clone_size: -
j_call: TRBJ1-5
v_call: TRBV6-5
cdr3_aa: ASSRGSYNQPQH

clone_size: -
j_call: TRBJ2-2
v_call: TRBV4-2
cdr3_aa: ASSLGPVEKTGELF

clone_size: once
j_call: TRBJ2-2
v_call: TRBV6-2/TRBV6-3
cdr3_aa: ASSWVYTGELF

clone_size: -
j_call: TRBJ2-1
v_call: TRBV29-1
cdr3_aa: SVDQGIRSYNEQF

clone_size: few
j_call: TRBJ2-1
v_call: TRBV7-8
cdr3_aa: ASSSLITGSSSYNEQF

clone_size: -
j_call: TRBJ1-4
v_call: TRBV3-1
cdr3_aa: ASSQPGGGEKLF

clone_size: -
j_call: TRBJ2-6
v_call: TRBV27
cdr3_aa: ASTSLGSGGSGANVLT

clone_size: -
j_call: TRBJ1-1
v_call: TRBV7-2
cdr3_aa: ASSLGSLSEAF

clone_size: few
j_call: TRBJ1-1
v_call: TRBV5-6
cdr3_aa: ASSTLHRTTEAF

clone_size: -
j_call: TRBJ1-1
v_call: TRBV7-2
cdr3_aa: ASSFPRDSQAF

clone_size: few
j_call: TRBJ2-1
v_call: TRBV4-3
cdr3_aa: ASSPTSGVNNEQF

clone_size: few
j_call: TRBJ2-5
v_call: TRBV20-1
cdr3_aa: SARLLTGSLETQY

clone_size: -
j_call: TRBJ1-5
v_call: TRBV20-1
cdr3_aa: SAPNSLSNQPQH

clone_size: -
j_call: TRBJ1-1
v_call: TRBV6-1
cdr3_aa: ATHRETYTEAF

clone_size: few
j_call: TRBJ1-1
v_call: TRBV20-1
cdr3_aa: SAIVGGTAKNEAF

clone_size: many
j_call: TRBJ1-2
v_call: TRBV10-3
cdr3_aa: AISDYILNYGYT

clone_size: -
j_call: TRBJ1-2
v_call: TRBV6-5
cdr3_aa: ASTLTGQANYGYT

clone_size: few
j_call: TRBJ2-3
v_call: TRBV7-9
cdr3_aa: ASSFPKGTADTDTQY

clone_size: few
j_call: TRBJ1-5
v_call: TRBV30
cdr3_aa: AWSTTASRQPQH

clone_size: few
j_call: TRBJ1-2
v_call: TRBV9
cdr3_aa: ASSVEQGGDYGYT

clone_size: -
j_call: TRBJ2-4
v_call: TRBV27
cdr3_aa: ASSLSGGGTSKSESKNIQY

clone_size: once
j_call: TRBJ2-2
v_call: TRBV3-1
cdr3_aa: ASSQDASVAGELF

clone_size: -
j_call: TRBJ1-1
v_call: TRBV6-5
cdr3_aa: ASSYSAGLNTEAF

clone_size: -
j_call: TRBJ1-1
v_call: TRBV21-1
cdr3_aa: ASSKPTGQANTEAF

clone_size: -
j_call: TRBJ1-2
v_call: TRBV7-2
cdr3_aa: ASSLAPVVGGNYGYT

clone_size: many
j_call: TRBJ2-3
v_call: TRBV27
cdr3_aa: ASSRRGGSTDTQY

clone_size: -
j_call: TRBJ1-2
v_call: TRBV29-1
cdr3_aa: SVEPPGQGIANYGYT

clone_size: once
j_call: TRBJ1-5
v_call: TRBV20-1
cdr3_aa: SARDMGNNQPQH

clone_size: once
j_call: TRBJ2-7
v_call: TRBV7-9
cdr3_aa: ASSALGQLFYEQY

clone_size: -
j_call: TRBJ1-2
v_call: TRBV20-1
cdr3_aa: SAPTVSYGYT

clone_size: -
j_call: TRBJ2-5
v_call: TRBV6-2/TRBV6-3
cdr3_aa: ASSFLAGTSGQETQY

clone_size: -
j_call: TRBJ1-2
v_call: TRBV20-1
cdr3_aa: SARRANRVRGYT

clone_size: once
j_call: TRBJ2-5
v_call: TRBV29-1
cdr3_aa: SSHGQGIDEQY

clone_size: few
j_call: TRBJ2-7
v_call: TRBV27
cdr3_aa: ASSLSPATSYEQY

clone_size: few
j_call: TRBJ2-5
v_call: TRBV7-2
cdr3_aa: ASSFLAGYQETQY

clone_size: -
j_call: TRBJ1-2
v_call: TRBV20-1
cdr3_aa: SARAWAYGYT

clone_size: -
j_call: TRBJ2-3
v_call: TRBV7-8
cdr3_aa: ASSLGQVSTTDTQY

clone_size: -
j_call: TRBJ1-2
v_call: TRBV6-5
cdr3_aa: ASSSRDRGYGYT

clone_size: -
j_call: TRBJ1-2
v_call: TRBV29-1
cdr3_aa: SAPLPGHPNYGYT

clone_size: -
j_call: -
v_call: TRBV7-2
cdr3_aa: ASSVQGPYNEQY

clone_size: -
j_call: TRBJ1-6
v_call: TRBV4-1
cdr3_aa: ASSQEGGSRNSPLH

clone_size: -
j_call: TRBJ2-3
v_call: TRBV7-9
cdr3_aa: ASSLRGPTGDTQY

clone_size: -
j_call: TRBJ1-1
v_call: TRBV5-1
cdr3_aa: ASSLGQGSDAF

clone_size: -
j_call: TRBJ2-1
v_call: TRBV7-3
cdr3_aa: ASSSLHNPLNEQF

clone_size: -
j_call: -
v_call: TRBV7-2
cdr3_aa: ASSLGSGVESTETQY

clone_size: few
j_call: TRBJ1-2
v_call: TRBV9
cdr3_aa: ASSVDSGPGYGYT

clone_size: few
j_call: TRBJ1-1
v_call: TRBV6-2/TRBV6-3
cdr3_aa: ASSSTDRVNTEAF